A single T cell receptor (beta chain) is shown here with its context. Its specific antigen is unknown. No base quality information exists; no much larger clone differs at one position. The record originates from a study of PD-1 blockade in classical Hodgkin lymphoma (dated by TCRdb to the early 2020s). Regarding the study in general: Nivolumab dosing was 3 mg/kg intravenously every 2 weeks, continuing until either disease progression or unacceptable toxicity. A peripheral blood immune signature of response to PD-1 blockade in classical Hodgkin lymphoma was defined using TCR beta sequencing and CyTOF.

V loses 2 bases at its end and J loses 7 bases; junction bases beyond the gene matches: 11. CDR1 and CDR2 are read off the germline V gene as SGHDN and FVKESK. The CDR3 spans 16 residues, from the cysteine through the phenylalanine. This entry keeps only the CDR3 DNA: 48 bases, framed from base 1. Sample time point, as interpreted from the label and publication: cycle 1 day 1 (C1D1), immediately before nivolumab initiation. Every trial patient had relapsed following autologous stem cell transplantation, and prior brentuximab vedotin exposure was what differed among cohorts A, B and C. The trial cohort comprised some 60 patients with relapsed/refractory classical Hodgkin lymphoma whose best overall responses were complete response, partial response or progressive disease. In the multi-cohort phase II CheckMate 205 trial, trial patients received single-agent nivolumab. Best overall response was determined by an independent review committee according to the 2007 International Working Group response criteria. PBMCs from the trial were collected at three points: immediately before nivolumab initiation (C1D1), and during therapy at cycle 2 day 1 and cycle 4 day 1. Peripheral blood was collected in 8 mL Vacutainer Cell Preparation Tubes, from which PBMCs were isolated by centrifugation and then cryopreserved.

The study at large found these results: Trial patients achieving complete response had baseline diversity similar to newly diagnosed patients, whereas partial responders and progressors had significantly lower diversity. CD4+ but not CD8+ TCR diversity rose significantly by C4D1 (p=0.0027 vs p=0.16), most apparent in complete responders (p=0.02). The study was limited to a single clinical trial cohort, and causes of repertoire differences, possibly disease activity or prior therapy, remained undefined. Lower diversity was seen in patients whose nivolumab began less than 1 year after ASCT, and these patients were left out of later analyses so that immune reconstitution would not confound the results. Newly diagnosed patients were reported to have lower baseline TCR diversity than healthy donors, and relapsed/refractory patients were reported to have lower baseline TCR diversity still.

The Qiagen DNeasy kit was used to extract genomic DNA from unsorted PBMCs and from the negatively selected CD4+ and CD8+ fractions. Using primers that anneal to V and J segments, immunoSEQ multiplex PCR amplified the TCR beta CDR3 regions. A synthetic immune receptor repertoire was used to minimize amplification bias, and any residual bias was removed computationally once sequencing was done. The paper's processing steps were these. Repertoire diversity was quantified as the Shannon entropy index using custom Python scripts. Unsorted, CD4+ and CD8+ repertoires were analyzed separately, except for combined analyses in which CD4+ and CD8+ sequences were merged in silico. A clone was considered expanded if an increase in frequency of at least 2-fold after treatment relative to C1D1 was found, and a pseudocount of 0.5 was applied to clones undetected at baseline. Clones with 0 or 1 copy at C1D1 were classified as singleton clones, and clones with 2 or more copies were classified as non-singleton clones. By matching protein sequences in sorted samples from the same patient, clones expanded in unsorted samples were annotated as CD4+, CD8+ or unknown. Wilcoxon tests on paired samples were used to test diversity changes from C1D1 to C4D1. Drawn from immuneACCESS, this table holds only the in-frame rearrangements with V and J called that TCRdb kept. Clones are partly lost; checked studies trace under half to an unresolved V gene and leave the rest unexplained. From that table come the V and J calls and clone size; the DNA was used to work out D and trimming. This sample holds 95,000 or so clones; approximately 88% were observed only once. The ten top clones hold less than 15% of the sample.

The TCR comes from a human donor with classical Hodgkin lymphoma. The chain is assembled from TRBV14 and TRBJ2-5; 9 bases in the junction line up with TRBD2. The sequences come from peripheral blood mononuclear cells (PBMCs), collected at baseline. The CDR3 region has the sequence CASSQSLAGPRGTQYF. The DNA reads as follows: TGTGCCAGCAGCCAATCACTAGCGGGTCCAAGGGGGACCCAGTACTTC.